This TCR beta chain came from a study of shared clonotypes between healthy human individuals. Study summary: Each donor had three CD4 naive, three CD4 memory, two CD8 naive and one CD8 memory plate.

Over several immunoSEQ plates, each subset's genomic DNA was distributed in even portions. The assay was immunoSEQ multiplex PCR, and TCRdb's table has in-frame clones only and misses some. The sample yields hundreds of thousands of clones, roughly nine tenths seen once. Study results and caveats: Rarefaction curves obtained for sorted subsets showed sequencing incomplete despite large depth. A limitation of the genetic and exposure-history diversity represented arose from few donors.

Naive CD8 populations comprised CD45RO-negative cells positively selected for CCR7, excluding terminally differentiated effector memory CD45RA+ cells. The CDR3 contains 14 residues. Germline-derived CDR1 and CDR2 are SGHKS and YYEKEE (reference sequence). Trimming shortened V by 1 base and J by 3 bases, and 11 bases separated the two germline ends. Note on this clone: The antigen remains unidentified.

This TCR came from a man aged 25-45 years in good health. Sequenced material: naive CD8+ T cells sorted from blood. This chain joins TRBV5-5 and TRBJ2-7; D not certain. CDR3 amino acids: CASSLIGPNYEQYF. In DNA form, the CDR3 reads TGTGCCAGCAGCTTGATAGGACCTAACTACGAGCAGTACTTC.